Listed below are T cell receptor beta chains from one sample, sequenced in a study of T cell clusters in autoimmune cytopenias. One entry per CDR3 protein, without DNA, is what TCRdb gives after re-calling the multiplex PCR reads. This sample's table has around 4,000 distinct CDR3 sequences. Sample: peripheral blood. These receptors were taken from a human donor with an autoimmune cytopenia or autoimmune hepatitis (not recorded which). The CDR3 runs from the conserved cysteine through the conserved F or W. Only part of the rows carry a size: once, few, many, or a class if the clone is expanded.

clone_size j_call v_call cdr3_aa
- TRBJ1-1 TRBV5-1 CASTLGSMNTEAFF
- TRBJ2-7 TRBV5-6 CASSLVGAGEQYF
- TRBJ2-5 TRBV29-1 CSVRDPLMETQYF
- TRBJ2-1 TRBV29-1 CSVEDRIRSYNEQFF
- TRBJ2-1 TRBV5-5 CASVGQGAKNEQFF
- TRBJ1-1 TRBV29-1 CSVEDWGGKLNTEAFF
- TRBJ1-5 TRBV30 CAWSVAPGQPQHF
- TRBJ2-7 TRBV15 CATSRDYGDYEQYF
- TRBJ1-1 TRBV5-6 CASSLVGQGVGEAFF
large TRBJ2-3 TRBV19 CASSSRDRSTDTQYF
- TRBJ2-7 TRBV10-3 CASGGGRGSGEQYF
large TRBJ1-5 TRBV27 CASSLGEPQHF
- TRBJ2-7 TRBV6-2/TRBV6-3 CASSRLAGASSYEQYF
- TRBJ2-7 TRBV27 CASNNLAGGGYEQYF
- TRBJ2-7 TRBV6-1 CASRTPRRDYEQYF
- TRBJ1-4 TRBV7-2 CASSRGDQGEKLFF
- TRBJ2-5 TRBV24-1 CATSDGTGGVRETQYF
medium-sized TRBJ1-5 TRBV15 CATSRVRGGSNQPQHF
- TRBJ2-1 TRBV29-1 CSGALAGEGSYNEQFF
- TRBJ2-1 TRBV27 CASSSRTSGHNEQFF
- TRBJ2-7 TRBV15 CATSRDRDRPYEQYF
- TRBJ2-2 TRBV19 CASRKYPLAGYTGELFF
- TRBJ2-5 TRBV24-1 CATSELQTGEETQYF
- TRBJ2-5 TRBV5-1 CASSLAGGGETQYF
- TRBJ1-1 TRBV6-4 CASSDSGTGVTEAFF
- TRBJ1-5 TRBV5-6 CASSFEGSAGNQPQHF
- TRBJ1-1 TRBV19 CASRDSLTSRGRNTEAFF
- TRBJ1-3 TRBV18 CASSPADRVDGNTIYF
- TRBJ2-5 TRBV13 CASSSPRASSGSMVGTQYF
medium-sized TRBJ2-3 TRBV6-6 CASGSTDTQYF
- TRBJ1-2 TRBV29-1 CSVESQVLYGYTF
- TRBJ2-3 TRBV19 CATDGSTDTQYF
- TRBJ2-5 TRBV29-1 CSVVGVVETQYF
- TRBJ2-2 TRBV19 CASSDNYRAGELFF
- TRBJ2-2 TRBV6-5 CASLEVNTGELFF
medium-sized TRBJ2-3 TRBV5-6 CASSFRQGVTDTQYF
medium-sized TRBJ2-7 TRBV19 CASTDQGQSIEQYF
- TRBJ2-5 TRBV19 CASSGLRDNDQETQYF
medium-sized TRBJ2-1 TRBV6-1 CASQGQAENNEQFF
medium-sized TRBJ2-7 TRBV30 CAWRKTGGNYEQYF
- TRBJ2-1 TRBV5-5 CASSLWGEQFF